These T cell receptor beta chains were read from a single sample in a study of T cell responses to AZD1222 COVID-19 vaccine. Here immunoSEQ multiplex PCR was the method, and the copy in TCRdb shows in-frame clones only, minus some. This sample yields 90,000 to 120,000 clones, of which 80% to 90% are seen a single time; around 6.7% belongs to the top ten. Here the sequenced sample was peripheral blood, taken on day 0 of AZD1222 vaccination. These receptors were obtained from an adult in good health. Each CDR3 is given with its conserved first and last residue. The order of the fields is J gene, V gene, D gene, clone size, CDR3 protein, CDR3 DNA. The D gene is left open where the match is weak. Clone size is not always given. Where it is, it says once, few, many or a class for expanded clones.

TRBJ2-3 TRBV4-1 - once CASSLEDSRGDTQYF TGCGCCAGCAGCCTAGAGGACAGTCGGGGGGATACGCAGTATTTT
TRBJ2-1 TRBV10-3 TRBD2 once CAISPRPHGLAENNEQFF TGTGCCATCAGTCCTCGCCCCCACGGACTAGCGGAGAACAATGAGCAGTTCTTC
TRBJ2-7 TRBV4-3 TRBD1 - CASSQYLSDRGYEQYF TGCGCCAGCAGCCAATATTTATCGGACAGGGGTTACGAGCAGTACTTC
TRBJ2-1 TRBV6-5 - - CASRAIYNEQFF TGTGCCAGCAGAGCGATATACAATGAGCAGTTCTTC
TRBJ2-2 TRBV5-1 - - CASVSILNTGELFF TGCGCCAGCGTATCCATCCTTAACACCGGGGAGCTGTTTTTT
TRBJ2-2 TRBV7-3 - - CASSLIGTGELFF TGTGCCAGCAGCTTAATAGGGACCGGGGAGCTGTTTTTT
TRBJ1-5 TRBV28 TRBD1 - CASSSRQGRQPQHF TGTGCCAGCAGCTCGAGACAGGGCCGTCAGCCCCAGCATTTT
TRBJ2-2 TRBV7-7 TRBD2 - CASSSSGGRSNTGELFF TGTGCCAGCAGCTCTAGCGGAGGACGATCGAACACCGGGGAGCTGTTTTTT
TRBJ2-1 TRBV18 TRBD2 - CASSPMGSGRGSYNEQFF TGTGCCAGCTCACCGATGGGCAGCGGGAGAGGTTCCTACAATGAGCAGTTCTTC
TRBJ1-4 TRBV2 - once CASTENGEANEKLFF TGTGCCAGCACTGAGAACGGGGAAGCTAATGAAAAACTGTTTTTT
TRBJ1-4 TRBV6-6 - - CASSPVGGTNEKLFF TGTGCCAGCAGTCCAGTGGGGGGTACTAATGAAAAACTGTTTTTT
TRBJ1-2 TRBV10-3 TRBD1 - CAISEGYRDSPGYTF TGTGCCATCAGTGAGGGATACCGGGACAGTCCTGGCTACACCTTC
TRBJ1-1 TRBV28 - - CASSLPGRQEEAFF TGTGCCAGCAGTCTACCAGGACGACAGGAAGAAGCTTTCTTT
TRBJ2-7 TRBV10-3 - - CAISESGGAWYF TGTGCCATCAGTGAGTCGGGCGGGGCATGGTACTTC
TRBJ2-7 TRBV28 TRBD2 - CASQTSGSAYEQYF TGTGCCAGCCAGACTAGCGGGAGTGCCTACGAGCAGTACTTC
TRBJ2-3 TRBV5-1 - - CASSTQGDGTDTQYF TGCGCCAGCAGCACCCAGGGTGACGGCACAGATACGCAGTATTTT
TRBJ2-1 TRBV7-2 TRBD1 once CASSGQGEEQFF TGTGCCAGCAGCGGACAGGGGGAGGAGCAGTTCTTC
TRBJ2-7 TRBV6-5 - - CASSYNFYEQYF TGTGCCAGCAGTTACAACTTCTACGAGCAGTACTTC
TRBJ1-2 TRBV30 - once CAQYGLPYGYTF TGTGCCCAATACGGGCTCCCCTATGGCTACACCTTC
TRBJ2-7 TRBV7-2 TRBD2 once CASSPRTSGNPSSYEQYF TGTGCCAGCAGCCCCCGGACTAGCGGGAATCCGAGCTCCTACGAGCAGTACTTC
TRBJ2-1 TRBV7-5 - once CARSLKEGDLVGRWNEQFF TGTGCCAGAAGCTTAAAAGAGGGAGATCTGGTAGGGAGGTGGAATGAGCAGTTCTTC
TRBJ2-7 TRBV2 TRBD1 - CASQRQGNNEQYF TGTGCCAGCCAAAGACAGGGGAACAACGAGCAGTACTTC
TRBJ1-4 TRBV6-5 TRBD1 - CASSGTGRGEKLFF TGTGCCAGCAGCGGGACAGGGAGAGGGGAAAAACTGTTTTTT
TRBJ2-3 TRBV9 - - CASSVGVSPSTDTQYF TGTGCCAGCAGCGTGGGAGTTTCCCCTAGCACAGATACGCAGTATTTT
TRBJ1-5 TRBV28 - - CASSLYGQPQHF TGTGCCAGCAGTTTATATGGTCAGCCCCAGCATTTT
TRBJ2-7 TRBV19 - - CASSRQDSYEQYF TGTGCCAGTAGTAGGCAGGATTCCTACGAGCAGTACTTC
TRBJ2-7 TRBV11-2 - few CASSPGLFYEQYF TGTGCCAGCAGCCCGGGCCTTTTCTACGAGCAGTACTTC
TRBJ2-2 TRBV7-9 - - CASSLGQNTGELFF TGTGCCAGCAGCTTAGGCCAAAACACCGGGGAGCTGTTTTTT
TRBJ2-2 TRBV5-1 - - CASSSTNLAGELFF TGCGCCAGCAGCTCCACAAACTTGGCCGGGGAGCTGTTTTTT
TRBJ1-1 TRBV5-1 - - CASSYATGLGNTEAFF TGCGCCAGCAGCTACGCGACAGGCCTGGGGAACACTGAAGCTTTCTTT
TRBJ2-5 TRBV5-1 - - CASSLALGFQETQYF TGCGCCAGCAGCTTGGCCCTCGGGTTCCAAGAGACCCAGTACTTC
TRBJ2-7 TRBV5-1 TRBD1 - CASSFETRGTVSYEQYF TGCGCCAGCAGCTTCGAGACCAGGGGGACAGTCTCCTACGAGCAGTACTTC
TRBJ2-1 TRBV25-1 TRBD1 once CASSNTGVVNEQFF TGTGCCAGCAGCAATACAGGGGTGGTGAATGAGCAGTTCTTC
TRBJ1-1 TRBV6-5 - - CASTKTGIRTEAFF TGTGCCAGCACCAAAACAGGGATACGAACTGAAGCTTTCTTT
TRBJ1-1 TRBV29-1 - - CSVDRNTEAFF TGCAGCGTTGATAGAAACACTGAAGCTTTCTTT
TRBJ1-1 TRBV5-6 TRBD1 - CASSSLVTGQGDEAFF TGTGCCAGCAGCTCACTGGTGACGGGACAGGGCGATGAAGCTTTCTTT
TRBJ2-7 TRBV27 TRBD2 - CASSPTSGTLPEQYF TGTGCCAGCAGTCCAACTAGCGGAACCCTTCCCGAGCAGTACTTC
TRBJ2-1 TRBV24-1 - - CATSDPGTFNEQFF TGTGCCACCAGTGACCCCGGTACGTTCAATGAGCAGTTCTTC
TRBJ2-3 TRBV19 TRBD2 - CASSAGTTKQDTQYF TGTGCCAGTAGTGCCGGGACTACCAAACAGGATACGCAGTATTTT
TRBJ2-3 TRBV12-3/TRBV12-4 - - CATGGTDTQYF TGTGCCACGGGAGGCACAGATACGCAGTATTTT
TRBJ2-5 TRBV12-3/TRBV12-4 - - CASSLAGRETQYF TGTGCCAGCAGTTTGGCAGGGCGGGAGACCCAGTACTTC
TRBJ2-7 TRBV7-2 TRBD1 - CASSLGGQGAYEQYF TGTGCCAGCAGCTTAGGGGGACAGGGAGCCTACGAGCAGTACTTC
TRBJ1-1 TRBV30 TRBD1 - CAWGGQGAPNTEAFF TGTGCCTGGGGTGGACAGGGGGCCCCGAACACTGAAGCTTTCTTT
TRBJ2-2 TRBV14 - once CASSQGGRPHGELFF TGTGCCAGCAGCCAAGGGGGCCGCCCGCACGGGGAGCTGTTTTTT
TRBJ2-5 TRBV19 - - CASSIAAGRETQYF TGTGCCAGTAGTATAGCGGCAGGGCGAGAGACCCAGTACTTC
TRBJ2-5 TRBV6-2/TRBV6-3 - - CASSLNGETQYF TGTGCCAGCAGTTTAAACGGGGAGACCCAGTACTTC
TRBJ2-1 TRBV2 TRBD1 once CATALQPGQGFNEQFF TGTGCCACCGCGTTACAACCGGGACAGGGGTTTAATGAGCAGTTCTTC
TRBJ2-3 TRBV5-1 - once CASRLITSTDTQYF TGCGCCAGCCGTTTGATCACTAGCACAGATACGCAGTATTTT
TRBJ2-3 TRBV28 TRBD2 once CASIPVAGDGTDTQYF TGTGCCAGCATCCCCGTCGCGGGGGATGGCACAGATACGCAGTATTTT
TRBJ2-2 TRBV3-1/TRBV3-2 - - CASSPPNTYTGELFF TGTGCCAGCAGCCCCCCAAACACTTATACCGGGGAGCTGTTTTTT
TRBJ2-1 TRBV6-5 - - CASSYRGDPYNEQFF TGTGCCAGCAGTTACAGGGGAGACCCCTACAATGAGCAGTTCTTC
TRBJ2-7 TRBV7-3 TRBD2 - CASSLTSGSPSYEQYF TGTGCCAGCAGCCTGACTAGCGGGAGCCCCTCCTACGAGCAGTACTTC
TRBJ2-2 TRBV28 - - CASSLGVFNTGELFF TGTGCCAGCAGTTTGGGTGTGTTTAACACCGGGGAGCTGTTTTTT
TRBJ2-2 TRBV5-6 TRBD2 - CASSLAVTSGRVVTGELFF TGTGCCAGCAGCTTGGCGGTAACTAGCGGGAGGGTCGTCACCGGGGAGCTGTTTTTT
TRBJ1-6 TRBV28 - - CASTMEVGSLHF TGTGCCAGCACGATGGAGGTAGGATCCCTCCACTTT
TRBJ1-5 TRBV7-2 - - CASSLEHRDSNQPQHF TGTGCCAGCAGCTTAGAACACAGGGATAGCAATCAGCCCCAGCATTTT
TRBJ2-7 TRBV2 - - CASRGLRDRDHEQYF TGTGCCAGCAGGGGACTCCGGGACCGAGACCACGAGCAGTACTTC